This T cell receptor (beta chain) was observed in a study of blood T cells in healthy people across ages. Together with a sample-barcoded 5' primer, a J-beta primer mix was included in a second PCR lasting about 7 to 12 cycles. TCRdb reanalysed the 5' RACE reads using MiXCR and keeps one entry per CDR3 protein. The sample lists 650,000 to 1,000,000 distinct CDR3 sequences; around 34% were seen once. Germline lookup yields CDR1 DFQATT and CDR2 SNEGSKA (reference sequence). V dropped 6 bases and J dropped 7; count of bases not matched to a gene: 14. The CDR3 runs to 14 residues. Extraction of total RNA produced a minimum of 5.5 micrograms from each sample.

The chain carries TRBV20-1 and TRBJ1-2; 7 bases agree with TRBD1. This TCR derives from a man younger than 35 in good health. Sequenced input: blood. The DNA of the CDR3 is TGCAGTGCCGACCCGCGACAGGGTGGGATTGGCTACACCTTC. Protein: CSADPRQGGIGYTF.